Reported below is one T cell receptor beta chain. Produced via immunoSEQ multiplex PCR; TCRdb's table is partial and in-frame only. Among about 81,000 clones listed, approximately 94% were seen once. The CDR3 length is 17 residues. J was trimmed by 2 bases and V by 3 bases; bases with no gene match: 10. The germline V gene encodes CDR1 SEHNR and CDR2 FQNEAQ (reference sequence). The sample belongs to a study of technical replicates of blood from a few donors. This TCR derives from a human donor in good health. This chain joins TRBV7-9 and TRBJ2-7; 10 nucleotides line up with TRBD2. Material for sequencing was T cells isolated from PBMCs. DNA for the CDR3: TGTGCCAGCAGCTTGGAAGCCCTAGCGGGAGCGGCCTACGAGCAGTACTTC. Translating it yields CASSLEALAGAAYEQYF.